The next 24 T cell receptor beta chains were all read from a single sample in a study of T cell responses to AZD1222 COVID-19 vaccine. Sequencing used immunoSEQ multiplex PCR; TCRdb keeps in-frame clones, though not all of them. Altogether roughly 110,000 clones are present, around 90% being singletons, with the ten largest covering roughly 5%. Here the sequenced sample was peripheral blood, taken 28 days after the second AZD1222 dose. The origin of the receptors is an adult who received the AZD1222 COVID-19 vaccine.

The V gene is TRBV24-1, the J gene TRBJ2-3; possible D gene TRBD2, 7 bases. Germline V gene data show CDR1 as KGHDR and CDR2 as SFDVKD. V lost 5 bases to trimming and J lost 5 bases, with 16 bases between them. This CDR3 spans 15 amino acids. CDR3 sequence: CATSVGRGAKDTQYF. CDR3 coding DNA: TGTGCCACCAGTGTCGGCCGGGGGGCTAAAGATACGCAGTATTTT.

This chain connects TRBV28 to TRBJ1-5, with TRBD1 matching 7 bases. Germline V gives CDR1 MDHEN, CDR2 SYDVKM. The CDR3 totals 13 residues. The CDR3: CAAAGTGNQPQHF. The CDR3 coding sequence is TGTGCTGCGGCAGGGACAGGCAATCAGCCCCAGCATTTT.

This sequence joins TRBV24-1 and TRBJ2-1; the D gene is possibly TRBD1 (8 bases). Germline V lookup: CDR1 KGHDR, CDR2 SFDVKD. The CDR3 length is 15 residues. With 9 bases removed from V and 7 bases from J, the gap between germline ends came to 21 bases. In DNA form, the CDR3 reads TGTGCCACCGGCTCAGGGGGCGCAGCGGGGAATGAGCAGTTCTTC. Its translation is CATGSGGAAGNEQFF.

This chain joins TRBV7-6 and TRBJ1-3; the D gene is possibly TRBD1 (5 bases). Germline loops: CDR1 SGHVS, CDR2 FNYEAQ. This CDR3 has 15 residues. V lost 6 bases, J lost 1 base, and 13 bases lay in between. CDR3 sequence (DNA): TGTGCCAGCAGTCCCGCCCAGGGATCTGGAAACACCATATATTTT. This gives the protein CASSPAQGSGNTIYF.

The chain is built from TRBV2 and TRBJ1-1; D call uncertain. V was clipped by 4 bases and J by 4 bases, with 19 bases between them. The CDR3 totals 16 residues. CDR1 and CDR2 from the germline V gene are SNHLY and FYNNEI. As DNA, the CDR3 is TGTGCCAGCAGTGCCCCTCCGGGAGGGAAGGGCACTGAAGCTTTCTTT. Protein sequence: CASSAPPGGKGTEAFF.

This chain connects TRBV5-5 to TRBJ1-1; no reliable D call. CDR1 is SGHKS, CDR2 YYEKEE, per germline (reference sequence). The V gene lost 3 bases and the J gene lost 5 bases, with 8 bases spanning the gap. There are 12 residues in the CDR3. The CDR3 nucleotides read TGTGCCAGCAGCTCGGGATTGACTGAAGCTTTCTTT. It specifies CASSSGLTEAFF.

The rearrangement uses TRBV11-2 and TRBJ1-1, with D perhaps matching TRBD1 (5 bases). Trimming shortened V by 4 bases and J by 2 bases, and 8 bases separated the two germline ends. CDR1 and CDR2 (germline): SGHAT, FQNNGV. The CDR3 extends over 13 amino acids. CDR3 loop: CASSSDTNTEAFF. As DNA, the CDR3 is TGTGCCAGCAGCTCGGACACTAACACTGAAGCTTTCTTT.

This clone has only one observation. The V and J genes are TRBV28 and TRBJ1-2; 8 bases are a match to TRBD1. The V gene's germline CDR1 is MDHEN and CDR2 SYDVKM. V shed 5 bases and J 4 bases; nucleotides not matched to a gene: 15. The CDR3 runs 17 residues. CDR3 DNA: TGTGCCAGCAGTACCCCGGGACAGGTCGGGCGAAGCTATGGCTACACCTTC. Translated, it gives CASSTPGQVGRSYGYTF.

The gene calls are TRBV5-1 and TRBJ1-1, with 9 bases fitting TRBD1. CDR1 SGHRS and CDR2 YFSETQ come from the germline V gene. V lost 2 bases and J lost 6; bases outside the gene matches: 5. The CDR3 loop spans 14 amino acids. DNA for the CDR3: TGCGCCAGCAGCTTACAGGGGGCGATGGCTGAAGCTTTCTTT. Its protein is CASSLQGAMAEAFF.

This chain links TRBV11-1 with TRBJ1-1; D gene ambiguous. The ends were cut back, 1 base at V and 1 base at J, with 7 bases in the middle. In germline, CDR1 is SGHAT, CDR2 FQDESV (reference sequence). The CDR3 contains 14 residues. The CDR3 protein is CASSLVPENTEAFF. In DNA form, the CDR3 reads TGTGCCAGCAGCTTAGTCCCTGAGAACACTGAAGCTTTCTTT.

This chain connects TRBV7-9 to TRBJ1-1, with D possibly TRBD1 on 6 matching bases. Germline values: CDR1 SEHNR, CDR2 FQNEAQ (reference sequence). The length of the CDR3 is 13 residues. Trimming cost V 5 bases and J 5 bases, with 12 bases left between them. For the CDR3, the DNA is TGTGCCAGCAGCCCCTACAGGGAAACTGAAGCTTTCTTT. Amino acids: CASSPYRETEAFF.

The genes are TRBV28 and TRBJ2-7, with 8 nucleotides matching TRBD1. The CDR3 is 16 residues long. From germline, CDR1 is MDHEN and CDR2 SYDVKM. V lost 5 bases to trimming and J lost 0 bases; unmatched junction nucleotides: 9. CDR3 amino acids: CASSKIQGGASYEQYF. For the CDR3, the DNA is TGTGCCAGCAGTAAAATACAGGGGGGAGCCTCCTACGAGCAGTACTTC.

The chain uses TRBV4-2 and TRBJ1-5, with D hard to call. This CDR3 is 15 amino acids long. V lost 4 bases to trimming and J lost 4 bases, with 14 bases between them. Germline CDR1 and CDR2: LGHNA and YNFKEQ. The CDR3 region has the DNA TGTGCCAGCAGCCCGATTTGGCCCCTAAATCAGCCCCAGCATTTT. Its protein is CASSPIWPLNQPQHF.

The J gene is TRBJ2-3, the V gene TRBV29-1, with 10 bases lining up with TRBD2. CDR3 length: 14 residues. V was clipped by 2 bases and J by 1 base; unmatched bases: 0. Germline V gene sequence: CDR1 SQVTM, CDR2 ANQGSEA. CDR3 loop: CSVESGGGTDTQYF. The CDR3 region has the DNA TGCAGCGTTGAAAGCGGGGGGGGCACAGATACGCAGTATTTT.

The CDR3 loop reads CASSIGQANQPQHF. The CDR3 DNA follows: TGTGCCAGTAGTATCGGACAGGCAAATCAGCCCCAGCATTTT. The rearrangement joins TRBV19 to TRBJ1-5, with 7 positions matching TRBD1. With 3 bases clipped from V and 4 bases from J, the junction kept 3 bases outside the gene matches. Germline V gene lookup returns CDR1 LNHDA and CDR2 SQIVND (reference sequence). The CDR3 loop spans 14 amino acids.

As DNA, the CDR3 is TGTGCCAGTAGTACCCGACAGGAAAGGGAGCAGTACTTC. Amino acids: CASSTRQEREQYF. V is TRBV19 and J is TRBJ2-7; the D gene is possibly TRBD1 (6 bases). Germline CDR1 and CDR2: LNHDA and SQIVND (reference sequence). Trimming removed 4 bases from V and 7 bases from J, with 14 bases in between. The CDR3 sequence is 13 residues long.

The chain combines TRBV28 with TRBJ1-2, with D possibly matching TRBD1 (6 bases). The CDR3 covers 15 residues. With 4 bases removed from V and 5 bases from J, the gap between germline ends came to 17 bases. Germline assignment: CDR1 MDHEN and CDR2 SYDVKM. The CDR3 DNA sequence: TGTGCCAGCAGTTGGGGGGCCGAGGGTTTATATGGCTACACCTTC. It translates to CASSWGAEGLYGYTF.

This clone was recorded at least ten times. The V call is TRBV4-2, the J call TRBJ1-6, with D possibly being TRBD1 (5 bases). CDR1 and CDR2 from the germline V gene are LGHNA and YNFKEQ. V lost 0 bases, J lost 10 bases, and 13 bases lay in between. The CDR3 has 15 amino acids. CDR3 in DNA: TGTGCCAGCAGCCAAGAATTAGGGGTCGGGTCACCCCTCCACTTT. Its protein product is CASSQELGVGSPLHF.

The chain recombines TRBV28 with TRBJ1-4; no clear D gene. The CDR3 runs 13 residues. Germline V CDR1 and CDR2: MDHEN, SYDVKM. V lost 8 bases and J lost 4, with 11 bases in between. In nucleotides, the CDR3 is TGTGCCAGCGGATTGACGATTAATGAAAAACTGTTTTTT. It yields the protein CASGLTINEKLFF.

In nucleotides, the CDR3 is TGTGCCAGTAGTATGAAGGGACAGGGGGCGAACGAGCAGTACTTC. This sequence encodes CASSMKGQGANEQYF. The chain recombines TRBV19 with TRBJ2-7, with 12 bases matching TRBD1. The CDR3 extends over 15 amino acids. The germline gives CDR1 LNHDA, CDR2 SQIVND (reference sequence). V was pared by 3 bases and J by 5 bases, with 5 bases of the junction left unmatched.

V usage is TRBV19 and J usage is TRBJ2-5; D remains ambiguous. Trimming left V 1 base short and J 3 bases short, with 6 bases between. CDR1 is LNHDA and CDR2 is SQIVND in the germline V gene (reference sequence). The CDR3 has 13 residues. In DNA form, the CDR3 reads TGTGCCAGTAGTATAGGCAGTAAAGAGACCCAGTACTTC. This gives the protein CASSIGSKETQYF.

The chain uses TRBV6-5 and TRBJ1-2, with TRBD1 matching over 8 bases. Germline loops: CDR1 MNHEY, CDR2 SVGAGI. V was clipped by 2 bases and J by 5 bases; unmatched bases: 1. The CDR3 is 13 residues long. CDR3 protein: CASSYDRGYGYTF. The CDR3 DNA sequence: TGTGCCAGCAGTTACGACAGGGGTTATGGCTACACCTTC.

The chain links TRBV7-2 to TRBJ2-3; 9 bases line up with TRBD2. J was trimmed by 0 bases and V by 1 base; bases with no gene match: 5. CDR1 and CDR2 (germline): SGHTA, FQGNSA. There are 17 residues in the CDR3. The CDR3 region has the DNA TGTGCCAGCAGCTTAGTTAGCAGCGGGGGGAGCACAGATACGCAGTATTTT. Amino acids: CASSLVSSGGSTDTQYF.

By sample fraction, this clone is medium-sized. The chain is built from TRBV4-2 and TRBJ1-1; 7 bases agree with TRBD1. J lost 3 bases, V lost 4 bases, and 5 bases had no gene match. This CDR3 contains 14 residues. Looked up from germline, CDR1 is LGHNA and CDR2 is YNFKEQ. Written as DNA, the CDR3 is TGTGCCAGCAGCCGGAGGGGGCGGCACACTGAAGCTTTCTTT. This codes for CASSRRGRHTEAFF.